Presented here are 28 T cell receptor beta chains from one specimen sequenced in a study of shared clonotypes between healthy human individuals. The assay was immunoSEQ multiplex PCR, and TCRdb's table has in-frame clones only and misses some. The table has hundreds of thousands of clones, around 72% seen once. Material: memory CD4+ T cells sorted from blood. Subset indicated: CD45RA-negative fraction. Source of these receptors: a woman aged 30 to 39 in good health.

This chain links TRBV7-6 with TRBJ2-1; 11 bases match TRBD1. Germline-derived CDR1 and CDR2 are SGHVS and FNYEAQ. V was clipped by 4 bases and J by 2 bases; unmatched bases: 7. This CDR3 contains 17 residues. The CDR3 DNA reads TGTGCCAGCAGCTCTATTCCGGGACAGGGGGCCTACAATGAGCAGTTCTTC. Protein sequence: CASSSIPGQGAYNEQFF.

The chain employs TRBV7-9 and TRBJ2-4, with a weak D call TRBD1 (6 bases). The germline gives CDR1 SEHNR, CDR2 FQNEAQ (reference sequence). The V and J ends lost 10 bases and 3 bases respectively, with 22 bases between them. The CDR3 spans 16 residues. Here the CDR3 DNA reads TGTGCCACCGCCCGACTGGACAGTTTCTTCAAAAACATTCAGTACTTC. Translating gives CATARLDSFFKNIQYF.

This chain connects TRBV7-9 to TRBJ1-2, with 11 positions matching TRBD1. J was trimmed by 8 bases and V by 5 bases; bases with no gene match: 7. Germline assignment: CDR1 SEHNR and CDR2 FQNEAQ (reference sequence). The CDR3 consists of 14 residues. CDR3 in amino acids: CASSRTGGAEGYTF. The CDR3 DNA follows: TGTGCCAGCAGCAGGACAGGGGGCGCGGAGGGCTACACCTTC.

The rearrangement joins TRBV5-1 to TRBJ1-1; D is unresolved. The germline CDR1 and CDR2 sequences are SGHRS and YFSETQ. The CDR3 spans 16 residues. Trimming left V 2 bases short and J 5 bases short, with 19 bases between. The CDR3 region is CASSLLPRGVYTEAFF. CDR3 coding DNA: TGCGCCAGCAGCTTATTACCACGGGGAGTTTATACTGAAGCTTTCTTT.

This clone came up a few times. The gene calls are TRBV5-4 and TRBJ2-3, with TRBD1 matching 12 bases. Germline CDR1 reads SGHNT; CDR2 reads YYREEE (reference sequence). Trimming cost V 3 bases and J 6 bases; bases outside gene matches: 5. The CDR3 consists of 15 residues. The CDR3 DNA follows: TGTGCCAGCAGCTATGGGACAGGGGGCTGGGATACGCAGTATTTT. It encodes CASSYGTGGWDTQYF.

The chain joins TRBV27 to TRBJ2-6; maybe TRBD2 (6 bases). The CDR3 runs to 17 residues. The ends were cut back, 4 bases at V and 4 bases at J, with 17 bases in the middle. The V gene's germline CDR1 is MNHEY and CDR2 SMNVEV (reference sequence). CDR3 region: CASSSRGVASGANVLTF. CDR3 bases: TGTGCCAGCAGTTCCCGCGGGGTCGCCTCCGGGGCCAACGTCCTGACTTTC.

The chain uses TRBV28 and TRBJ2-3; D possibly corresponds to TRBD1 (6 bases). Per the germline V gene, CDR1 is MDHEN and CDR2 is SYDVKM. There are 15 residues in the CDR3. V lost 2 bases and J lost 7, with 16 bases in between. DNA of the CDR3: TGTGCCAGCAGTTTAATGGGTCAGGGGTCTTATACGCAGTATTTT. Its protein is CASSLMGQGSYTQYF.

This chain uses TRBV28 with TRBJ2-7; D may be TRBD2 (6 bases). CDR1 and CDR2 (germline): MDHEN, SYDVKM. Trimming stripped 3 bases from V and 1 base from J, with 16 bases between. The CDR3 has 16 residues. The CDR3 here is CASSFNFLARSYEQYF. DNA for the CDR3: TGTGCCAGCAGTTTTAATTTCCTAGCGCGGTCCTACGAGCAGTACTTC. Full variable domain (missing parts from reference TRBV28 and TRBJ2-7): DVKVTQSSRYLVKRTGEKVFLECVQDMDHENMFWYRQDPGLGLRLIYFSYDVKMKEKGDIPEGYSVSREKKERFSLILESASTNQTSMYLCASSFNFLARSYEQYFGPGTRLTVT.

Here the CDR3 DNA reads TGTGCCAGCAGCCAAGAATATGGCAGCACCGGGGAGCTGTTTTTT. It yields the protein CASSQEYGSTGELFF. This chain links TRBV4-2 with TRBJ2-2; no firm D call. Trimming left V 0 bases short and J 4 bases short, with 9 bases between. Germline loops: CDR1 LGHNA, CDR2 YNFKEQ. CDR3 size: 15 residues.

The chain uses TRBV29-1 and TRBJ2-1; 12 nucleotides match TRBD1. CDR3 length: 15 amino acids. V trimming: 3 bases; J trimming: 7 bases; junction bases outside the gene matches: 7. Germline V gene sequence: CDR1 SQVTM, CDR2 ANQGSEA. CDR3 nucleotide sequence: TGCAGCGTTGACGGGACAGGGGGCATACGAAATGAGCAGTTCTTC. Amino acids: CSVDGTGGIRNEQFF.

The CDR3 loop is CASSIIANTEAFF. Written as DNA, the CDR3 is TGTGCCAGTAGTATAATTGCGAACACTGAAGCTTTCTTT. The gene calls are TRBV19 and TRBJ1-1, with D unclear. V was clipped by 2 bases and J by 1 base, with 5 bases between them. Germline CDR1 LNHDA, CDR2 SQIVND (reference sequence). The CDR3 has 13 residues.

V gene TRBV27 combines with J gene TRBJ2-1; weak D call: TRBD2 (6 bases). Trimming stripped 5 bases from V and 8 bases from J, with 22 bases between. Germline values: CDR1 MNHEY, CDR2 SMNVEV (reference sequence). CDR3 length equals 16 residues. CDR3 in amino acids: CASSPYSGFNRDEQFF. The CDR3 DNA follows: TGTGCCAGCAGTCCCTATAGCGGATTTAATCGAGATGAGCAGTTCTTC.

CDR3 sequence (DNA): TGTGCCACCAGCAGATCGAGGGACAGGTTTTACGAGCAGTACTTC. The encoded protein is CATSRSRDRFYEQYF. The genes are TRBV15 and TRBJ2-7, with 8 bases aligning to TRBD1. CDR3 length equals 15 residues. After removal of 2 bases from V and 4 bases from J, the junction contained 7 bases not matched to a gene. Germline V lookup: CDR1 LNHNV, CDR2 YYDKDF (reference sequence).

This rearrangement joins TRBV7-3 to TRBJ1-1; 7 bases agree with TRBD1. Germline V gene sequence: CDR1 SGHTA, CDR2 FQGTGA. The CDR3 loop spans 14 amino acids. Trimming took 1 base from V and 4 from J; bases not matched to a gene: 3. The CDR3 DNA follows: TGTGCCAGCAGCTTAAGCGCAGGGGGCACTGAAGCTTTCTTT. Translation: CASSLSAGGTEAFF.

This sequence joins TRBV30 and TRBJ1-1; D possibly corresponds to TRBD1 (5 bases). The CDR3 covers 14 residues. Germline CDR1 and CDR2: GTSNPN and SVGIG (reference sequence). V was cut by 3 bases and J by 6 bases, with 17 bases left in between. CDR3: CAWRTGARGAEAFF. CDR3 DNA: TGTGCCTGGAGGACTGGGGCAAGGGGCGCTGAAGCTTTCTTT.

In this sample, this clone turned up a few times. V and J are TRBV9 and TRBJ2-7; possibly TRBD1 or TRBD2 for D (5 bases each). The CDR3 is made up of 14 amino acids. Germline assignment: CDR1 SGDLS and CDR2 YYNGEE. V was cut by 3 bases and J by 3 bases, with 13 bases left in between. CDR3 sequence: CASSARDRFYEQYF. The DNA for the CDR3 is TGTGCCAGCAGCGCCCGGGACCGCTTCTACGAGCAGTACTTC.

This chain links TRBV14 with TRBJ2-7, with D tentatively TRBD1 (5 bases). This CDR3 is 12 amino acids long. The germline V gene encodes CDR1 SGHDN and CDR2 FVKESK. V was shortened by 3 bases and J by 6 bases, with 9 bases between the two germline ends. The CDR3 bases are TGTGCCAGCAGCCAGCAGGGTGTCGAGCAGTACTTC. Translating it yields CASSQQGVEQYF. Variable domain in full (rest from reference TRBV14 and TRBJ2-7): EAGVTQFPSHSVIEKGQTVTLRCDPISGHDNLYWYRRVMGKEIKFLLHFVKESKQDESGMPNNRFLAERTGGTYSTLKVQPAELEDSGVYFCASSQQGVEQYFGPGTRLTVT.

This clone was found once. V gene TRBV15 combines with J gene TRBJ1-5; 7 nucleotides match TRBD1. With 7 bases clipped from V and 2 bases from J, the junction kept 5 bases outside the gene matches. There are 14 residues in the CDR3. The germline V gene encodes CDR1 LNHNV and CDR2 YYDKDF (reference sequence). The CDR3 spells CATTVDRGNQPQHF. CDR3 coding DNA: TGTGCCACCACCGTCGACAGGGGCAATCAGCCCCAGCATTTT.

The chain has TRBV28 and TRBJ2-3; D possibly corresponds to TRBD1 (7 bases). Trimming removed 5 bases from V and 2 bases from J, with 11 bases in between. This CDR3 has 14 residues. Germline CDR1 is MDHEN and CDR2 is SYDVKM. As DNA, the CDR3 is TGTGCCAGCAGTGCAGGGGGGATCACAGATACGCAGTATTTT. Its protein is CASSAGGITDTQYF.

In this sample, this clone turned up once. CDR3 in amino acids: CASTTAANYGYTF. CDR3 bases: TGTGCCAGCACAACCGCTGCTAACTATGGCTACACCTTC. The chain has TRBV11-2 and TRBJ1-2, with no clear D. V was cut by 7 bases and J by 0 bases, with 9 bases left in between. Germline V CDR1 and CDR2: SGHAT, FQNNGV. The CDR3 totals 13 residues.

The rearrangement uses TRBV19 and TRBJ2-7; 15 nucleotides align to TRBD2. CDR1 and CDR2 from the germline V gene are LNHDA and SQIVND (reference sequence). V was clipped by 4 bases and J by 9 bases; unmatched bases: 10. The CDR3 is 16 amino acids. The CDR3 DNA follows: TGTGCCAGTAGTACCTCCCGGACTAGCGGGAGGGCAGGGCAGTACTTC. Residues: CASSTSRTSGRAGQYF.

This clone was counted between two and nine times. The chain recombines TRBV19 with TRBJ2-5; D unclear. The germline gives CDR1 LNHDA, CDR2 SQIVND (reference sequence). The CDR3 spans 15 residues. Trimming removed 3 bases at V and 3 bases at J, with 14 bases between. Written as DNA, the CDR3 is TGTGCCAGTAGTATGAATCAACTACCCAAAGAGACCCAGTACTTC. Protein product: CASSMNQLPKETQYF.

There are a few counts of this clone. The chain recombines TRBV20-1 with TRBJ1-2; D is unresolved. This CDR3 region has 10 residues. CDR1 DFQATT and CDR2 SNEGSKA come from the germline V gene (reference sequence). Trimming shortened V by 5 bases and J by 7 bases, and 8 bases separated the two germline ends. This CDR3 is CSAYPPGYTF. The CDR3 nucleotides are TGCAGTGCTTACCCTCCTGGCTACACCTTC.

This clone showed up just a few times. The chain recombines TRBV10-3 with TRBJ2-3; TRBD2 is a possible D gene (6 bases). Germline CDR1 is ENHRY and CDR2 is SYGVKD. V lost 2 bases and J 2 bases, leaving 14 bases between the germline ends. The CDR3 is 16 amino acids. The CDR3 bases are TGTGCCATCAGTGAGCCCCGCGGGGCCCTCACAGATACGCAGTATTTT. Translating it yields CAISEPRGALTDTQYF.

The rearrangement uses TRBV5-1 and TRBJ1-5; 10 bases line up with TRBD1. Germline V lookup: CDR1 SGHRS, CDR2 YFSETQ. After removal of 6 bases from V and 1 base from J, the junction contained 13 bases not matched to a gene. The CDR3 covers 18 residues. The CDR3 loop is CASITGTGETWSNQPQHF. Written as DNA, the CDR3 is TGCGCCAGCATCACTGGGACAGGGGAGACTTGGAGCAATCAGCCCCAGCATTTT. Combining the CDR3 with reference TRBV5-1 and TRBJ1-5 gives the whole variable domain KAGVTQTPRYLIKTRGQQVTLSCSPISGHRSVSWYQQTPGQGLQFLFEYFSETQRNKGNFPGRFSGRQFSNSRSEMNVSTLELGDSALYLCASITGTGETWSNQPQHFGDGTRLSIL.

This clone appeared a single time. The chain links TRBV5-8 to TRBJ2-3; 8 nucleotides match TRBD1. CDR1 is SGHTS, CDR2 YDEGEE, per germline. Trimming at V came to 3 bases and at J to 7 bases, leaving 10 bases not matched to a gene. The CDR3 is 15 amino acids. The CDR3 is CASSWGTGEQNTQYF. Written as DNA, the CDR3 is TGTGCCAGCAGCTGGGGGACAGGAGAACAGAATACGCAGTATTTT.

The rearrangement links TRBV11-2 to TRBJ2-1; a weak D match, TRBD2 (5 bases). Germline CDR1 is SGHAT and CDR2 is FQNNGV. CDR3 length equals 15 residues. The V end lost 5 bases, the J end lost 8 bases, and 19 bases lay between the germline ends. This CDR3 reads CASSPRYGLAHEQFF. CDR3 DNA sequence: TGTGCCAGCAGCCCCCGTTACGGTCTAGCTCATGAGCAGTTCTTC.

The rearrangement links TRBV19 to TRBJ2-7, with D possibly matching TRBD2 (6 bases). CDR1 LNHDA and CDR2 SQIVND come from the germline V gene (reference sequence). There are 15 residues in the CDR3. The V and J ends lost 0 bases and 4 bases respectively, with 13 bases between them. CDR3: CASSIDVSSGYEQYF. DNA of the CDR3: TGTGCCAGTAGTATAGATGTATCGAGCGGGTACGAGCAGTACTTC.